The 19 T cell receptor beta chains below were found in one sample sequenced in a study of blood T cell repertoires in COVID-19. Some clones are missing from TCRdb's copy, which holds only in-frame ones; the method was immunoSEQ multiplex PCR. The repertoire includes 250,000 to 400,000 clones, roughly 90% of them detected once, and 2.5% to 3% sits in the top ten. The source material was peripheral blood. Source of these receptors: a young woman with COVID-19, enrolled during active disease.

CDR3 sequence (DNA): TGCGCCAGCAGCCTAGAGCGGGACCGCACAGATACGCAGTATTTT. Encoded protein: CASSLERDRTDTQYF. The rearrangement links TRBV5-1 to TRBJ2-3; TRBD2 aligns across 7 bases. The V and J ends lost 4 bases and 1 base, in that order; junction bases with no gene match: 6. Germline assignment: CDR1 SGHRS and CDR2 YFSETQ. CDR3 length: 15 amino acids. Together with reference TRBV5-1 and TRBJ2-3, the CDR3 gives the full variable domain: KAGVTQTPRYLIKTRGQQVTLSCSPISGHRSVSWYQQTPGQGLQFLFEYFSETQRNKGNFPGRFSGRQFSNSRSEMNVSTLELGDSALYLCASSLERDRTDTQYFGPGTRLTVL.

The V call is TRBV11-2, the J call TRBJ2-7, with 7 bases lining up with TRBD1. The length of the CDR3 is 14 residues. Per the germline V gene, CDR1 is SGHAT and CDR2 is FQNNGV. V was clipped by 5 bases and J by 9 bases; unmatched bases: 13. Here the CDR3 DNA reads TGTGCCAGCAGCCAATCTGGGACAGTGGAAGGGCAGTACTTC. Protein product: CASSQSGTVEGQYF.

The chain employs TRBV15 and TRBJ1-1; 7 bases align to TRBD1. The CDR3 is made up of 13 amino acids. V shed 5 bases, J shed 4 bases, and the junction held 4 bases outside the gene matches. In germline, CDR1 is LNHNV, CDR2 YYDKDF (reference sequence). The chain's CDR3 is CATSGRGSTEAFF. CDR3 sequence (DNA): TGTGCCACCAGCGGCAGGGGGAGCACTGAAGCTTTCTTT.

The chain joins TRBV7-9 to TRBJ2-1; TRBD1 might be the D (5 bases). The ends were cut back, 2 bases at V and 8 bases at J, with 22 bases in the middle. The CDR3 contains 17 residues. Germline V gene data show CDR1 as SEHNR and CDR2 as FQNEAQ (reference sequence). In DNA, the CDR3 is TGTGCCAGCAGCTTACCAGGGTGGCTATCAGGGAAGGATGAGCAGTTCTTC. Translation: CASSLPGWLSGKDEQFF.

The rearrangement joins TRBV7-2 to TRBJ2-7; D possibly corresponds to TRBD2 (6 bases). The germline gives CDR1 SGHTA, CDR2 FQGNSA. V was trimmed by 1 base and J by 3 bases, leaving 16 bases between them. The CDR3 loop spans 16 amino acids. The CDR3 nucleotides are TGTGCCAGCAGCTTAGGTGTGACAGCGGGTGGCTACGAGCAGTACTTC. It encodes CASSLGVTAGGYEQYF.

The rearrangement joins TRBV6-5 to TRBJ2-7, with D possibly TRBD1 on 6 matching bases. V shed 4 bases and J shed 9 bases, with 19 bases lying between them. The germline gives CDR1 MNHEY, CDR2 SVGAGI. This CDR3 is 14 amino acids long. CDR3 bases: TGTGCCAGCAGTTTGTCGACAGGCCGATCGGGGCAGTACTTC. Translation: CASSLSTGRSGQYF.

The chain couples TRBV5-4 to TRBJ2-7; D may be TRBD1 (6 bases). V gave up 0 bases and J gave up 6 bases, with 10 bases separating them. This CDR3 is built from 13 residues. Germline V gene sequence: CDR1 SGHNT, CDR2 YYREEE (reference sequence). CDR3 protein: CASSLEQGGEQYF. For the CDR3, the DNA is TGTGCCAGCAGCTTGGAACAGGGCGGCGAGCAGTACTTC.

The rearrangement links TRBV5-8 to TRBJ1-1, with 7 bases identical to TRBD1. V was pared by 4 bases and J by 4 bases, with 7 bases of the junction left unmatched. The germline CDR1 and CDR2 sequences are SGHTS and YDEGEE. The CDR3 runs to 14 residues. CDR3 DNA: TGTGCCAGCAGCCTACGACAGGGAGGCACTGAAGCTTTCTTT. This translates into CASSLRQGGTEAFF. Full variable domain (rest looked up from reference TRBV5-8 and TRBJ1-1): EAGVTQSPTHLIKTRGQQATLRCSPISGHTSVYWYQQALGLGLQFLLWYDEGEERNRGNFPPRFSGRQFPNYSSELNVNALELEDSALYLCASSLRQGGTEAFFGQGTRLTVV.

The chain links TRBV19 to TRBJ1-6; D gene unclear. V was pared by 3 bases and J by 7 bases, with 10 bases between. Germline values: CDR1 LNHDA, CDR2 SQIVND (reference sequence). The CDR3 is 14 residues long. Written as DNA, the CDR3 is TGTGCCAGTAGTATCCGGGATGGGAATTCACCCCTCCACTTT. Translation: CASSIRDGNSPLHF. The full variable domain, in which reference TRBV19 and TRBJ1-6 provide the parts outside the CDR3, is DGGITQSPKYLFRKEGQNVTLSCEQNLNHDAMYWYRQDPGQGLRLIYYSQIVNDFQKGDIAEGYSVSREKKESFPLTVTSAQKNPTAFYLCASSIRDGNSPLHFGNGTRLTVT.

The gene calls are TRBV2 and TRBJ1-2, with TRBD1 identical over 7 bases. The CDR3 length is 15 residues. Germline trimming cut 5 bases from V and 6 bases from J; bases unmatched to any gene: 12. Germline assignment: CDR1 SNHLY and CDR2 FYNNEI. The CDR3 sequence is CASSLQGTVRDGYTF. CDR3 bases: TGTGCCAGCAGTCTTCAAGGGACAGTCCGCGATGGCTACACCTTC.

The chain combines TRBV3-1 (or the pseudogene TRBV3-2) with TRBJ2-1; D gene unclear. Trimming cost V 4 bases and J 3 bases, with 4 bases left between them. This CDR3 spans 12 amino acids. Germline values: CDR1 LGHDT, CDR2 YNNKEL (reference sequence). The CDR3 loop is CASSPGYNEQFF. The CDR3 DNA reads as TGTGCCAGCAGCCCAGGCTACAATGAGCAGTTCTTC.

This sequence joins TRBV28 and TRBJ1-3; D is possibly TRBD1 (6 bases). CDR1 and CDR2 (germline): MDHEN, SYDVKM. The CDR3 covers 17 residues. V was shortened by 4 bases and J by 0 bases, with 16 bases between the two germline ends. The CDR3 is CASSSPTTGNSGNTIYF. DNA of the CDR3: TGTGCCAGCAGTTCCCCAACGACAGGAAACTCTGGAAACACCATATATTTT. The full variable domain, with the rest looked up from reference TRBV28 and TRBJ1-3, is DVKVTQSSRYLVKRTGEKVFLECVQDMDHENMFWYRQDPGLGLRLIYFSYDVKMKEKGDIPEGYSVSREKKERFSLILESASTNQTSMYLCASSSPTTGNSGNTIYFGEGSWLTVV.

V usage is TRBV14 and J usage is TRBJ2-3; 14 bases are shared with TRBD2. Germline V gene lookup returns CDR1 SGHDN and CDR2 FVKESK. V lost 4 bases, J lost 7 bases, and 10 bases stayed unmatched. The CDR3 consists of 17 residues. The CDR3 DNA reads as TGTGCCAGCAGCCGTTTCTCGGGACTAGCGGGAGAGAATACGCAGTATTTT. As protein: CASSRFSGLAGENTQYF.

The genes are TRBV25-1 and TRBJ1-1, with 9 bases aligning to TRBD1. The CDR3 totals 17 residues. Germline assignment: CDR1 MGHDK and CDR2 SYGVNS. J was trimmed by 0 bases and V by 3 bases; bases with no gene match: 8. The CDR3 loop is CASSDGTGKVVNTEAFF. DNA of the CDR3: TGTGCCAGCAGTGACGGGACAGGGAAAGTTGTGAACACTGAAGCTTTCTTT. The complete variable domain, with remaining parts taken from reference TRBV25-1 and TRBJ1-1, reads EADIYQTPRYLVIGTGKKITLECSQTMGHDKMYWYQQDPGMELHLIHYSYGVNSTEKGDLSSESTVSRIRTEHFPLTLESARPSHTSQYLCASSDGTGKVVNTEAFFGQGTRLTVV.

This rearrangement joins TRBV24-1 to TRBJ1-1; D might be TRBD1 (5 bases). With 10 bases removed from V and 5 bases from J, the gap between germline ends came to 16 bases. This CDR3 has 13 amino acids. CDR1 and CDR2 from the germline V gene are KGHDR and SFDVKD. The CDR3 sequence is CATKGLPRTEAFF. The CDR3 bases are TGTGCCACTAAGGGACTTCCCAGGACTGAAGCTTTCTTT.

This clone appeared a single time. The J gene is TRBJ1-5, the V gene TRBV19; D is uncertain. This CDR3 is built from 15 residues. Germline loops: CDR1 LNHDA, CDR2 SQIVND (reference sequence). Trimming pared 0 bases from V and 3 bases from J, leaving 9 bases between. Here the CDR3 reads CASSIDGEYNQPQHF. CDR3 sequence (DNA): TGTGCCAGTAGTATAGACGGGGAGTACAATCAGCCCCAGCATTTT.

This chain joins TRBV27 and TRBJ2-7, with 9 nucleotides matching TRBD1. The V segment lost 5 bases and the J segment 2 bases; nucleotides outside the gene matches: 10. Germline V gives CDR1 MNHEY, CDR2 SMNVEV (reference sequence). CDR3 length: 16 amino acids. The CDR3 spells CASSPGVQGATYEQYF. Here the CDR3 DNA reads TGTGCCAGCAGTCCTGGGGTACAGGGGGCTACCTACGAGCAGTACTTC.

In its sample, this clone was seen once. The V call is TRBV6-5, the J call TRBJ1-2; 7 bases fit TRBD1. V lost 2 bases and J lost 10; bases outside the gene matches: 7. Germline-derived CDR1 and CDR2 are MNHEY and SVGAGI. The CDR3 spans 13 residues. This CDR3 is CASSYRQGGYYTF. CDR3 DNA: TGTGCCAGCAGTTACCGGCAGGGGGGTTACTACACCTTC.

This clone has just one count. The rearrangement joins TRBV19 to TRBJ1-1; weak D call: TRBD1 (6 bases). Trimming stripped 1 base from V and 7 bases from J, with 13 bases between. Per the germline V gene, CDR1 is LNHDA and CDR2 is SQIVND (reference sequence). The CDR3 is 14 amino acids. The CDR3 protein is CASSIATGNGEAFF. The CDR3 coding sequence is TGTGCCAGTAGTATAGCAACAGGGAACGGTGAAGCTTTCTTT. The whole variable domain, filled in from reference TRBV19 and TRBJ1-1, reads DGGITQSPKYLFRKEGQNVTLSCEQNLNHDAMYWYRQDPGQGLRLIYYSQIVNDFQKGDIAEGYSVSREKKESFPLTVTSAQKNPTAFYLCASSIATGNGEAFFGQGTRLTVV.